Each of the 15 T cell receptor beta chains below was sequenced from the same sample in a study of CD8 T cells in ankylosing spondylitis. Study-level results: Made up of eight or nine highly homologous variants, a TCR beta motif appeared characteristic of ankylosing spondylitis blood.

The antigens for these receptors are not known. Via MiXCR, TCRdb re-called the 5' RACE reads, giving one row per CDR3 protein. The table has approximately 520,000 distinct CDR3 sequences, roughly 5% seen once; the top ten hold 3% to 4%. Sequencing was done on a sample of blood, either unsorted or a sorted T cell fraction (not recorded which). These receptors came from a male donor with ankylosing spondylitis.

This clonotype has more than one count but fewer than ten. The chain combines TRBV5-1 with TRBJ2-1; tentative D call: TRBD2 (6 bases). Trimming pared 3 bases from V and 5 bases from J, leaving 15 bases between. The CDR3 covers 15 residues. Looked up from germline, CDR1 is SGHRS and CDR2 is YFSETQ. The CDR3 reads CASSSAIAGHNEQFF. CDR3 DNA: TGCGCCAGCAGCTCGGCAATCGCGGGGCACAATGAGCAGTTCTTC.

A note on this clonotype: A much bigger clone sits one base away, suggesting this may be a read error. This chain links TRBV20-1 with TRBJ2-1; D may be TRBD2 (6 bases). Germline V lookup: CDR1 DFQATT, CDR2 SNEGSKA (reference sequence). The CDR3 is 14 amino acids. Trimming pared 7 bases from V and 7 bases from J, leaving 20 bases between. CDR3 region: CSGLAGSLGNEQFF. CDR3 nucleotides: TGCAGTGGGCTGGCGGGGAGCCTGGGGAATGAGCAGTTCTTC.

The table lists this clonotype with a few counts. The V call is TRBV3-1, the J call TRBJ1-5; D unclear. Trimming left V 0 bases short and J 7 bases short, with 13 bases between. This CDR3 has 15 amino acids. CDR1 and CDR2 from the germline V gene are LGHDT and YNNKEL (reference sequence). This CDR3 is CASSQDTSSGQPQHF. For the CDR3, the DNA is TGTGCCAGCAGCCAAGATACCTCCTCGGGCCAGCCCCAGCATTTT.

V is TRBV12-5 and J is TRBJ2-3, with 7 positions matching TRBD2. CDR1 and CDR2 from the germline V gene are LGHNT and FRNRAP. The CDR3 runs 18 residues. V shed 2 bases and J 4 bases; nucleotides not matched to a gene: 15. The CDR3 reads CASGLPYWAGVNSDTQYF. CDR3 DNA sequence: TGTGCTAGTGGTTTGCCCTACTGGGCGGGGGTCAATTCAGATACGCAGTATTTT.

Many counts were recorded for this clonotype. The chain joins TRBV5-1 to TRBJ2-1; 12 bases are shared with TRBD2. J gave up 3 bases and V 3 bases, and 1 base lay outside the gene matches. The CDR3 has 15 amino acids. Germline-derived CDR1 and CDR2 are SGHRS and YFSETQ. CDR3 amino acids: CASSSTSGSYNEQFF. CDR3 coding DNA: TGCGCCAGCAGCTCGACTAGCGGGAGCTACAATGAGCAGTTCTTC.

This clonotype was found many times. The CDR3 region is CASSYPMGESEQYF. CDR3 bases: TGCGCCAGCAGCTATCCGATGGGGGAGTCCGAGCAGTACTTC. The chain carries TRBV4-3 and TRBJ2-7; D is possibly TRBD1 or TRBD2 (5 bases each). The V end was cut by 5 bases, the J end by 6 bases, with 17 bases between. The CDR3 runs 14 residues. Per germline, CDR1 LGHNA and CDR2 YSLEER.

The CDR3 DNA reads TGTGCCAGCAGCGAGGGACTAGCGGGGGGGCTCCAAGAGACCCAGTACTTC. It translates to CASSEGLAGGLQETQYF. The rearrangement joins TRBV9 to TRBJ2-5; TRBD2 matches at 16 bases. CDR3 size: 17 residues. V lost 3 bases and J lost 1; bases outside the gene matches: 3. Germline V gene lookup returns CDR1 SGDLS and CDR2 YYNGEE.

This clonotype was counted ten times or more. The V gene is TRBV4-2, the J gene TRBJ2-1; D might be TRBD1 (6 bases). Germline loops: CDR1 LGHNA, CDR2 YNFKEQ. V dropped 4 bases and J dropped 4 bases, with 11 bases sitting between them. The CDR3 sequence is 14 residues long. DNA for the CDR3: TGTGCCAGCAGCCCGGACAGTTCGTACAATGAGCAGTTCTTC. Protein product: CASSPDSSYNEQFF.

This clonotype was observed at least ten times. V usage is TRBV12-3 or TRBV12-4 and J usage is TRBJ2-7; a possible D gene is TRBD2 (5 bases). The CDR3 runs 12 residues. The germline V and J ends were trimmed by 5 bases and 12 bases, with 17 bases remaining between them. The CDR3 region has the DNA TGTGCCAGCAGTCCTGATCGGGCCGAGGGGTACTTC. This gives the protein CASSPDRAEGYF.

The chain is built from TRBV4-2 and TRBJ2-3, with D possibly matching TRBD2 (6 bases). V was clipped by 3 bases and J by 2 bases, with 9 bases between them. This CDR3 is built from 14 residues. Germline CDR1 reads LGHNA; CDR2 reads YNFKEQ. The CDR3 coding sequence is TGTGCCAGCAGCCACCTAGCGATCACAGATACGCAGTATTTT. Encoded protein: CASSHLAITDTQYF.

This clonotype was counted ten times or more. The genes are TRBV5-1 and TRBJ2-1; 12 bases map to TRBD2. The CDR3 contains 15 residues. The germline CDR1 and CDR2 sequences are SGHRS and YFSETQ. V shed 4 bases and J 14 bases; nucleotides not matched to a gene: 13. The DNA of the CDR3 is TGCGCCAGCAGCCCGGGACTAGCGGGTGTACGGAATAAGTTCTTC. Its translation is CASSPGLAGVRNKFF.

This clonotype was seen repeatedly, ten times or more. J is TRBJ1-1 and V is TRBV7-9; D uncertain. Between the trimmed V and J ends, which lost 4 bases and 5 bases, there was a span of 11 bases. The V gene's germline CDR1 is SEHNR and CDR2 FQNEAQ (reference sequence). The CDR3 runs 13 residues. This chain's CDR3 is CASSSIGWTEAFF. DNA for the CDR3: TGTGCCAGCAGCTCCATTGGGTGGACTGAAGCTTTCTTT. Looking up the rest from reference TRBV7-9 and TRBJ1-1 gives the full variable domain: DTGVSQNPRHKITKRGQNVTFRCDPISEHNRLYWYRQTLGQGPEFLTYFQNEAQLEKSRLLSDRFSAERPKGSFSTLEIQRTEQGDSAMYLCASSSIGWTEAFFGQGTRLTVV.

There are many counts of this clonotype. V is TRBV28 and J is TRBJ2-1; no definite D call. Deletions cut 6 bases from V and 0 bases from J, with 15 bases between. This CDR3 has 16 amino acids. Per the germline V gene, CDR1 is MDHEN and CDR2 is SYDVKM. The CDR3 protein is CASSRSLFSSYNEQFF. The CDR3 DNA follows: TGTGCCAGCAGCCGTTCTTTATTCAGCTCCTACAATGAGCAGTTCTTC.

This clonotype was counted ten times or more. This rearrangement joins TRBV5-1 to TRBJ1-4; the D gene is possibly TRBD1 (5 bases). The CDR3 runs 14 residues. CDR1 and CDR2 (germline): SGHRS, YFSETQ. V lost 3 bases and J 4 bases, leaving 10 bases between the germline ends. CDR3 sequence (DNA): TGCGCCAGCAGCTGGGACGGAATTAATGAAAAACTGTTTTTT. Translating gives CASSWDGINEKLFF.

This clonotype was found many times. The CDR3 spells CSGTDGRGYEQYF. As DNA, the CDR3 is TGCAGCGGGACGGACGGCCGGGGCTACGAGCAGTACTTC. The V gene is TRBV29-1, the J gene TRBJ2-7; D might be TRBD2 (5 bases). The CDR3 consists of 13 residues. Trimming took 7 bases from V and 3 from J, leaving 16 bases between them. The germline gives CDR1 SQVTM, CDR2 ANQGSEA.